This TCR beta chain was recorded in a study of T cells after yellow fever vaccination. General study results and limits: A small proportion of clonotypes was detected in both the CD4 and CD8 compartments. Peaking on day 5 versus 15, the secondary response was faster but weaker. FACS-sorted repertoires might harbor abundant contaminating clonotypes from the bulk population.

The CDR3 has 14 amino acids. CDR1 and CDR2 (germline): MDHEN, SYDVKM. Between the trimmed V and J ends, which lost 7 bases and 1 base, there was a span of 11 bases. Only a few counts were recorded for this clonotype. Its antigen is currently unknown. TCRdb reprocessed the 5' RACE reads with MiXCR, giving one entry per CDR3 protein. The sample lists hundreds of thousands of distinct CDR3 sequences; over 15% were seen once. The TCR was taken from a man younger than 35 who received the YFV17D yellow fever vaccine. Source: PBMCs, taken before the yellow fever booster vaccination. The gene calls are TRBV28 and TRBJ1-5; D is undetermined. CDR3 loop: CASKYRHSNQPQHF. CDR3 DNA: TGTGCCAGCAAGTATAGACACAGCAATCAGCCCCAGCATTTT. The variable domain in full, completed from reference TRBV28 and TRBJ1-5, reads DVKVTQSSRYLVKRTGEKVFLECVQDMDHENMFWYRQDPGLGLRLIYFSYDVKMKEKGDIPEGYSVSREKKERFSLILESASTNQTSMYLCASKYRHSNQPQHFGDGTRLSIL.